This TCR beta chain comes out of a study of T cells in Graves' hyperthyroidism and ophthalmopathy. This clonotype was counted ten times or more. Amplification of TCR beta CDR3 regions was performed using RNA transcripts as template. In the first-round RT-PCR of the TCR CDR3, the HTBI primer set was used. From the multiplex PCR reads, TCRdb called clonotypes with MiXCR, one entry per CDR3 protein. In the table there are 620,000 or so distinct CDR3 sequences, roughly 14% of which are singletons. V shed 5 bases and J 5 bases; nucleotides not matched to a gene: 8. Germline loops: CDR1 KGHSH, CDR2 LQKENI. The CDR3 is made up of 14 amino acids.

The sample comprised blood. The receptor was isolated from a woman in her fifties or sixties with Graves' ophthalmopathy. The chain has TRBV18 and TRBJ1-1; 7 nucleotides line up with TRBD1. CDR3 coding DNA: TGTGCCAGCTCAGCGACAGGGAGAGAGACTGAAGCTTTCTTT. Its translation is CASSATGRETEAFF.